This T cell receptor (beta chain) was captured in a study of T cell repertoires in cytomegalovirus infection. Turning to the study itself: Public TCR beta signatures marked donors with CMV infection and the matching HLA.

This clonotype was counted between two and nine times. As yet, its antigen is unknown. The CDR3 has 16 amino acids. Trimming took 7 bases from V and 3 from J; bases not matched to a gene: 10. The V gene's germline CDR1 is LNHDA and CDR2 SQIVND (reference sequence). TCRdb re-called the reads through MiXCR, storing one row per CDR3 protein. Of roughly 340,000 distinct CDR3 sequences listed, around 29% are singletons. The sequences come from cultured PBMCs, collected from culture after CMV antigen stimulation. The TCR originated in a human donor in good health (CMV status not recorded). Some clones in this sample may be carry-over from other donors' samples. V and J are TRBV19 and TRBJ1-5; 9 bases agree with TRBD1. The CDR3 region has the DNA TGTGCCAGTAACCATCCAGGACAGGGGATCAATCAGCCCCAGCATTTT. Protein product: CASNHPGQGINQPQHF.